The 10 T cell receptor beta chains presented below share a single source sample, sequenced in a study of early T cells in non-severe SARS-CoV-2 infection. From the 5' RACE reads, TCRdb called clonotypes with MiXCR, one entry per CDR3 protein. The sample holds tens of thousands of distinct CDR3 sequences, around 10% seen once. The starting material was whole blood, obtained at baseline. The receptors originated from an adult who was a healthcare worker with PCR-confirmed SARS-CoV-2 infection or an uninfected control (not recorded which).

This clonotype was recorded many times. V and J are TRBV5-4 and TRBJ1-2, with D uncertain. CDR1 is SGHNT, CDR2 YYREEE, per germline (reference sequence). The V end was cut by 0 bases, the J end by 1 base, with 4 bases between. The CDR3 extends over 13 amino acids. CDR3 nucleotides: TGTGCCAGCAGCTTGGATCATAACTATGGCTACACCTTC. Protein: CASSLDHNYGYTF.

This clonotype has a handful of counts. The chain uses TRBV12-3 or TRBV12-4 and TRBJ1-1, with 10 bases identical to TRBD1. V was clipped by 3 bases and J by 1 base; unmatched bases: 17. The CDR3 covers 20 residues. The CDR3 here is CASSFSPVRDRGVGNTEAFF. The CDR3 DNA reads TGTGCCAGCAGTTTTTCCCCGGTCCGGGACAGGGGAGTCGGGAACACTGAAGCTTTCTTT.

The chain recombines TRBV5-4 with TRBJ2-7, with 10 bases aligning to TRBD1. With V trimmed by 4 bases and J by 6 bases, 4 bases remained unmatched. CDR3 length equals 13 residues. The germline CDR1 and CDR2 sequences are SGHNT and YYREEE (reference sequence). CDR3: CASSRDRGLEQYF. CDR3 in DNA: TGTGCCAGCAGCCGGGACAGGGGCCTCGAGCAGTACTTC.

Only a few counts were recorded for this clonotype. The rearrangement links TRBV11-2 to TRBJ2-1, with D perhaps matching TRBD2 (5 bases). The CDR3 is 14 residues long. Germline values: CDR1 SGHAT, CDR2 FQNNGV. The V gene lost 5 bases and the J gene lost 2 bases, with 10 bases spanning the gap. As DNA, the CDR3 is TGTGCCAGCAGCCCCACGGGGACCTACAATGAGCAGTTCTTC. It encodes CASSPTGTYNEQFF.

In its sample, this clonotype was seen a few times. DNA of the CDR3: TGCGCCAGCAGCCAAAAACTTACTAGCGGGGGCCTCCCCTACAATGAGCAGTTCTTC. Its protein product is CASSQKLTSGGLPYNEQFF. V is TRBV4-1 and J is TRBJ2-1, with TRBD2 matching 11 bases. The V and J ends lost 2 bases and 2 bases, in that order; junction bases with no gene match: 11. The CDR3 spans 19 residues. Germline CDR1 MGHRA, CDR2 YSYEKL.

The V call is TRBV4-3, the J call TRBJ1-5; possibly TRBD1 for D (5 bases). V lost 3 bases, J lost 4 bases, and 13 bases lay in between. This CDR3 comprises 15 residues. Germline CDR1 and CDR2: LGHNA and YSLEER. The CDR3 reads CASSHEGTRNQPQHF. CDR3 DNA: TGCGCCAGCAGCCACGAAGGGACGCGGAATCAGCCCCAGCATTTT.

This rearrangement joins TRBV19 to TRBJ2-7, with 11 bases matching TRBD2. J was trimmed by 2 bases and V by 3 bases; bases with no gene match: 3. Per germline, CDR1 LNHDA and CDR2 SQIVND (reference sequence). The CDR3 consists of 15 residues. Here the CDR3 reads CASSIILAGAYEQYF. DNA for the CDR3: TGTGCCAGTAGTATTATACTAGCGGGGGCCTACGAGCAGTACTTC.

This clonotype occurred a few times. The chain combines TRBV19 with TRBJ2-1; 9 bases match TRBD1. Per germline, CDR1 LNHDA and CDR2 SQIVND (reference sequence). The CDR3 has 13 residues. The trim removed 7 bases at V and 6 bases at J, leaving 4 bases unmatched. CDR3 region: CASITTGGNEQFF. CDR3 in DNA: TGTGCCAGTATCACGACAGGGGGCAATGAGCAGTTCTTC.

This clonotype was counted a few times. The chain employs TRBV7-9 and TRBJ2-6, with 8 bases aligning to TRBD1. V lost 4 bases to trimming and J lost 2 bases; unmatched junction nucleotides: 1. CDR1 SEHNR and CDR2 FQNEAQ come from the germline V gene (reference sequence). CDR3 length: 15 residues. CDR3 loop: CASSSRGPGANVLTF. The DNA of the CDR3 is TGTGCCAGCAGCTCCAGGGGGCCTGGGGCCAACGTCCTGACTTTC.

The CDR3: CASSSGSQETQYF. Written as DNA, the CDR3 is TGTGCCAGCAGCTCGGGCTCCCAAGAGACCCAGTACTTC. J is TRBJ2-5 and V is TRBV7-9; D is undetermined. The CDR3 runs to 13 residues. CDR1 is SEHNR and CDR2 is FQNEAQ in the germline V gene (reference sequence). V lost 4 bases and J lost 1, with 7 bases in between.